This T cell receptor beta chain was recorded in a study of T cells in Graves' hyperthyroidism and ophthalmopathy. General study results and limits: The majority of expanded thyroid clonotypes above 0.001 also appeared in blood.

RNA transcripts gave rise to amplified TCR beta CDR3 regions. The TCR CDR3 was amplified in a first-round RT-PCR using the HTBI primer set. Each CDR3 protein gets one entry after TCRdb re-called the multiplex PCR reads with MiXCR. The sample yields 250,000 to 300,000 distinct CDR3 sequences, roughly 15% seen once. Orbital computed tomography, thyroid ultrasound, serum thyroxine and TRAb, and clinical symptoms together informed the diagnoses. This clonotype has a count of ten or more. Antigen specificity is unknown. The CDR3 consists of 14 residues. Germline values: CDR1 SEHNR, CDR2 FQNEAQ (reference sequence). Trimming pared 2 bases from V and 4 bases from J, leaving 11 bases between.

Input material: blood. This clonotype was sampled from a woman aged 50 to 60 with Graves' hyperthyroidism that later progressed to Graves' ophthalmopathy. The chain is built from TRBV7-9 and TRBJ1-1, with D unresolved. The DNA for the CDR3 is TGTGCCAGCAGCTTATCGGGGTATAGCACTGAAGCTTTCTTT. It encodes CASSLSGYSTEAFF.